These 8 T cell receptor beta chains were sequenced from one sample in a study of T cell responses to AZD1222 COVID-19 vaccine. TCRdb's copy holds only in-frame clones and misses some; the assay was immunoSEQ multiplex PCR. The data contain about 78,000 clones, roughly 85% of them singletons. The material sequenced was peripheral blood, taken on day 0 of AZD1222 vaccination. All receptors derive from an adult in good health.

The gene calls are TRBV6-1 and TRBJ2-5; D may be TRBD1 (6 bases). Deletions cut 2 bases from V and 4 bases from J, with 17 bases between. There are 16 residues in the CDR3. Per the germline V gene, CDR1 is MNHNS and CDR2 is SASEGT. Here the CDR3 reads CASSELSGRGLETQYF. The CDR3 region has the DNA TGTGCCAGCAGTGAACTCTCGGGCAGGGGTTTAGAGACCCAGTACTTC.

J is TRBJ1-4 and V is TRBV19, with a possible D match to TRBD1 (6 bases). The V gene lost 3 bases and the J gene lost 0 bases, with 11 bases spanning the gap. The CDR3 contains 16 residues. Germline lookup yields CDR1 LNHDA and CDR2 SQIVND (reference sequence). CDR3 in DNA: TGTGCCAGTAGTATGGGGGCCACCCCAACTAATGAAAAACTGTTTTTT. It translates to CASSMGATPTNEKLFF.

The chain has TRBV11-2 and TRBJ2-3, with D hard to call. This CDR3 has 13 amino acids. Trimming left V 3 bases short and J 2 bases short, with 6 bases between. Looked up from germline, CDR1 is SGHAT and CDR2 is FQNNGV. CDR3 bases: TGTGCCAGCAGCTTTGGGGACACAGATACGCAGTATTTT. Amino acids: CASSFGDTDTQYF.

The gene calls are TRBV5-1 and TRBJ2-2; 12 bases align to TRBD2. The CDR3 sequence is 17 residues long. Germline V gives CDR1 SGHRS, CDR2 YFSETQ. Trimming removed 0 bases from V and 2 bases from J; junction bases left unmatched: 2. The CDR3 nucleotides read TGCGCCAGCAGCTTGGGACTAGCGGGGGCCAACACCGGGGAGCTGTTTTTT. Protein: CASSLGLAGANTGELFF.

This clone was detected only once. Other DNA sequences in this sample translate to the same CDR3. The J gene is TRBJ2-3, the V gene TRBV5-5; D is ambiguous. V was pared by 4 bases and J by 4 bases, with 10 bases between. From germline, CDR1 is SGHKS and CDR2 YYEKEE (reference sequence). The length of the CDR3 is 13 residues. The DNA for the CDR3 is TGTGCCAGCAGCCTAACCCTAGCAGATACGCAGTATTTT. It encodes CASSLTLADTQYF.

This clone was seen only once. The CDR3 loop reads CASSFGDGNTIYF. In DNA, the CDR3 is TGTGCCAGCAGCTTTGGGGACGGAAACACCATATATTTT. The chain recombines TRBV7-2 with TRBJ1-3, with a tentative D call TRBD1 (5 bases). The CDR3 loop spans 13 amino acids. From germline, CDR1 is SGHTA and CDR2 FQGNSA. With 3 bases removed from V and 4 bases from J, the gap between germline ends came to 7 bases.

The V and J genes are TRBV4-3 and TRBJ2-3; 11 nucleotides line up with TRBD2. Looked up from germline, CDR1 is LGHNA and CDR2 is YSLEER. The CDR3 runs to 18 residues. Germline trimming cut 1 base from V and 0 bases from J; bases unmatched to any gene: 6. This chain's CDR3 is CASSQGLAGGSSTDTQYF. CDR3 nucleotides: TGCGCCAGCAGCCAAGGTCTAGCGGGGGGCTCTAGCACAGATACGCAGTATTTT.

In DNA form, the CDR3 reads TGTGCCAGCAGTTATGAGGGGGCCGCGGAGACCCAGTACTTC. It is translated as CASSYEGAAETQYF. The rearrangement joins TRBV6-2 or TRBV6-3 to TRBJ2-5, with TRBD1 matching over 7 bases. The germline V gene encodes CDR1 MNHEY and CDR2 SVGEGT. The ends lost 3 bases at V and 5 bases at J; junction bases unmatched: 6. The CDR3 is made up of 14 amino acids.